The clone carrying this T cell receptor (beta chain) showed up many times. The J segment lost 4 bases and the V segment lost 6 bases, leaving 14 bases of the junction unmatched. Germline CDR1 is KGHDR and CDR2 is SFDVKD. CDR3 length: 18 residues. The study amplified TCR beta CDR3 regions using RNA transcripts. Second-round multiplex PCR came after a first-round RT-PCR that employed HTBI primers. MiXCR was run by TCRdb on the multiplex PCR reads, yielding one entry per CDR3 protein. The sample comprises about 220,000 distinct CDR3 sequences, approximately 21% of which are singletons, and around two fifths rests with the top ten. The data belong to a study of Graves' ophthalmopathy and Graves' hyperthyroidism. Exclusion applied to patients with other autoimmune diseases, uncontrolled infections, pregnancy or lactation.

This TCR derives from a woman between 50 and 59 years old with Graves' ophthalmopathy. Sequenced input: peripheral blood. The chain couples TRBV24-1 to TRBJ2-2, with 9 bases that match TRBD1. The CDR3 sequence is CATSFRPRTGATTGELFF. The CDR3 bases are TGTGCCACCAGTTTTAGGCCCAGGACAGGGGCGACCACCGGGGAGCTGTTTTTT.